The TCR beta chain described here comes from a study of molecular identifiers for immune sequencing clone quantification (dated by TCRdb to 2017 to 2018). Some background on the complete study: For a replicate experiment, the RNA from either 20,000 or 100,000 naive CD8 T cells was divided into five aliquots, and four of those aliquots went on to sequencing. CD8 T cells were used in a methods study to benchmark molecular-identifier clustering-based TCR repertoire sequencing (MIDCIRS) and TCR RNA copy counting. General conclusions and limits of the study: Identical TCR molecules sharing a barcode could cause highly expanded clone sizes to be underestimated. Without barcode sub-clustering, chimeric consensus sequences inflated TCR diversity; chimeras reached as high as 47%. Spiked-in Jurkat TCR RNA (approximately 10 copies' worth), which is not part of the donor repertoire, was contained in the naive libraries. A single cell's worth of spiked-in Jurkat TCR RNA was reported detectable even among 750,000 to 1,000,000 naive CD8 T cells. Modeling gave 3 to 3.5 recovered TCR RNA copies per cell versus around 10 by digital PCR, implying around 33% capture efficiency. Clones above 20 RNA copies held over 97% of molecules in CMV-specific effector cells but under 1% in naive cells.

Libraries of naive CD8 T cells were built from approximately 20,000 to 1,000,000 sorted cells, with 10%, 30% or 50% of the purified RNA used. Naive CD8 T cells were FACS-sorted as CD8+CD4-CCR7+CD45RA+ on a BD FACSAria II into RLT Plus buffer. Ten to eleven TCR copies' worth of Jurkat RNA were spiked into about 20,000-1,000,000 naive CD8 T cell samples to test detection sensitivity. Enrichment of CD8 T cells was done with RosetteSep CD8+ T Cell Enrichment Cocktail plus Ficoll-Paque, and ACK red cell lysis came afterward. Library preparation employed PCR. Data came from a NextSeq 500. Bulk TCR libraries were prepared as previously described, using TCR primers listed in Table S5. The Qiagen AllPrep DNA/RNA kit was used to purify total RNA. Before any analysis, reads coming from multiple sequencing runs of the same library were combined into one pool. Per the authors' processing: Reads were retained only if the reads had an exact TCR constant sequence, and the retained reads were trimmed to 150 nt and grouped according to their 12-nt molecular barcodes. Reads in each barcode group were sub-clustered using a 15% Levenshtein threshold, and a quality-weighted consensus sequence was built for each RNA molecule. Non-functional sequences were discarded, and so were lower-count sequences lying one edit away from another sequence. On the basis of fitting two negative binomial distributions, barcode sub-clusters with fewer than 20% of the maximum read count were discarded. TCRdb cleaned the public reads at Q25 with fastp, built clones with MiXCR and kept in-frame beta chains. Every distinct CDR3 protein forms one entry, paired with its most common genes and DNA. These V and J calls derive from TCRdb rather than the authors' analysis. The sample yields some 100,000 distinct CDR3 sequences; roughly a third were counted once. Jointly, the top ten make up around 4% of the sample.

With regard to this clonotype: Its antigen is not yet known. Base qualities are not recorded, but no much larger clone differs from it by a single base.

V is clipped by 0 bases and J by 6 bases, and the sequence between their germline boundaries is 12 bases long. The CDR3 sequence holds 13 residues, the cysteine and phenylalanine included. The DNA shown is the 39-base CDR3, in frame from base 1. Taken from the germline V gene (reference sequence), the CDR1 and CDR2 loops are DFQATT and SNEGSKA. The sample consisted of naive CD8+ T cells from blood, with Jurkat cell RNA spiked in. Read against the paper, the sample's cell subset or site label means: FACS-sorted CD8+CD4-CCR7+CD45RA+ naive T cells. The TCR sequence derives from a human donor in good health. Some libraries in this study had Jurkat cell RNA spiked in. The chain links TRBV20-1 with TRBJ2-7; perhaps TRBD2 is the D gene, with 6 bases matching. The DNA sequence follows: TGCAGTGCTAGAGATCCCGGGGGATTCGAGCAGTACTTC. The encoded protein is CSARDPGGFEQYF.